This T cell receptor (beta chain) was recovered during a study of blood T cell repertoires in COVID-19. As for the study in general: Acute-phase and convalescent COVID-19 samples originated in the United States, Italy and Spain.

Per the germline V gene, CDR1 is MNHEY and CDR2 is SVGAGI. CDR3 length equals 14 residues. J gave up 7 bases and V 2 bases, and 7 bases lay outside the gene matches. In this sample, this clone turned up once. Assay: immunoSEQ multiplex PCR; the TCRdb copy retains only in-frame clones and omits some. The sample has 37,000 or so clones, approximately 78% seen once; the top ten hold approximately 30%. This sequence was found in a man in his 60s with acute or convalescent COVID-19. Sequenced sample: peripheral blood. V gene TRBV6-5 combines with J gene TRBJ2-7, with TRBD1 matching over 8 bases. The CDR3 region has the DNA TGTGCCAGCAGTTACCGACAGGGGCTAGGAGAGCAGTACTTC. It yields the protein CASSYRQGLGEQYF.